Listed below are T cell receptor beta chains from one sample, sequenced in a study of blood T cell repertoires in COVID-19. Only in-frame clones appear in the TCRdb table, and some are missing; sequencing was by immunoSEQ multiplex PCR. The sample consists of over 200,000 clones, 75% to 95% of them appearing once. The sample taken for sequencing was peripheral blood. All receptors come from a person aged 18 to 35 with COVID-19, enrolled during active disease. Both conserved end residues are part of each CDR3. The order of the fields is V gene, J gene, CDR3 protein.

>TRBV27|TRBJ1-5
CASSLGGGNQPQHF
>TRBV29-1|TRBJ1-5
CSVVRVSNQPQHF
>TRBV6-2/TRBV6-3|TRBJ2-7
CASSTPASVSYEQYF
>TRBV4-1|TRBJ2-3
CASSPETSRDTQYF
>TRBV7-2|TRBJ1-2
CASSLEAGPPYGYTF
>TRBV7-9|TRBJ1-1
CASSLTGSSEAFF
>TRBV7-2|TRBJ2-7
CASSSPPAGYEQYF
>TRBV7-2|TRBJ2-1
CASSLIRSAPYNEQFF
>TRBV25-1|TRBJ2-7
CASSDGGGPYEQYF
>TRBV9|TRBJ1-2
CASSVGDRQYGYTF
>TRBV7-9|TRBJ1-6
CASSLAGQGNSPLHF
>TRBV24-1|TRBJ2-2
CATSDDTGEAGELFF
>TRBV10-3|TRBJ2-7
CAISESGTVTYEQYF
>TRBV10-1|TRBJ2-7
CASSEKSNPYEQYF
>TRBV18|TRBJ2-3
CASSPFRDRKDTQYF
>TRBV27|TRBJ2-1
CASSSAGLAVGNEQFF
>TRBV7-9|TRBJ1-2
CASSLSAGMGGYTF
>TRBV29-1|TRBJ1-1
CSVEDSTGGFTEAFF
>TRBV12-5|TRBJ2-1
CASYPGGANEQFF
>TRBV5-1|TRBJ2-5
CASSLGDRAEGTQYF
>TRBV6-6|TRBJ2-7
CASSNRSPYEQYF
>TRBV28|TRBJ1-5
CASSLTSGGTLNQPQHF
>TRBV5-4|TRBJ1-2
CASNSGGVLGDGYTF
>TRBV12-3/TRBV12-4|TRBJ1-3
CASSSGNTIYF
>TRBV12-1|TRBJ2-3
CASSGGTSGLRGDTQYF
>TRBV5-8|TRBJ1-1
CASDEGDRMNTEAFF
>TRBV11-2|TRBJ2-3
CASSYDYPDTQYF
>TRBV4-2|TRBJ2-1
CASSQDLGTGVNEQFF
>TRBV6-1|TRBJ1-2
CASRPGGNYGYTF
>TRBV5-1|TRBJ1-1
CASSLAGGEGLNTEAFF
>TRBV19|TRBJ2-2
CASNPRDTGELFF
>TRBV5-1|TRBJ2-5
CASSWDRGHQETQYF
>TRBV10-3|TRBJ1-3
CAISGTGVETGNTIYF
>TRBV3-1/TRBV3-2|TRBJ2-2
CASSQDTSEKSGELFF
>TRBV11-2|TRBJ2-1
CASSLGAGAGDEQFF
>TRBV15|TRBJ2-1
CATSREASGYAYNEQFF
>TRBV30|TRBJ1-2
CAWTTGKYGYTF
>TRBV2|TRBJ2-7
CASREDSYEQYF
>TRBV9|TRBJ2-7
CASSVGASGLSEQYF
>TRBV4-2|TRBJ2-1
CASSLFRDRNSYNEQFF
>TRBV27|TRBJ2-1
CASSLGTSHEQFF
>TRBV10-3|TRBJ2-3
CAISQGDTQYF